This T cell receptor (beta chain) emerged from a study of vaccination and CD4 T cells after COVID-19. CDR1 is DFQATT and CDR2 is SNEGSKA in the germline V gene (reference sequence). The CDR3 contains 15 residues. With 0 bases clipped from V and 4 bases from J, the junction kept 7 bases outside the gene matches. Researchers used the Oncomine TCR Beta short-read assay to sequence DNA from cultured CD4+ T cells. TCRdb independently ran MiXCR on the PCR reads; one entry per CDR3 protein. The data hold over 10,000 distinct CDR3 sequences, with 60% observed a single time. As to treatment: approximately nine-day PBMC culture with coronavirus spike peptide pools or control peptides (ViraFEST assay). As regards this clonotype: Its antigen is not identified.

The receptor's source is a human donor who had recovered from COVID-19. This chain joins TRBV20-1 and TRBJ2-7; 9 bases align to TRBD2. The sample comprised CD4+ T cells from blood, cultured in vitro. CDR3 protein: CSARDVAGVQYEQYF. DNA for the CDR3: TGCAGTGCTAGAGATGTAGCGGGAGTACAGTACGAGCAGTACTTC.